This T cell receptor (beta chain) was identified during a study of regulatory T cells in long-lasting Graves disease. This clonotype was observed once. What it binds is not known. Findings and caveats of the study: Lower TCR diversity characterized persistent Graves' patients relative to newly diagnosed patients. Sharing of public clonotypes was greater in persistent patients (approximately 2,700) than in new patients (roughly 880).

Researchers made TCR beta libraries by using iRepertoire HTBI primers and running Arm-PCR on CDR3 regions. TCRdb re-called the multiplex PCR reads with MiXCR, one entry per CDR3 protein. This table holds about 350,000 distinct CDR3 sequences, 16% found once. Time point: newly diagnosed GD, antithyroid drugs for less than 3 months. Researchers made the TCR library from RNA that was extracted from PBMCs. Patients met American Thyroid Association criteria for Graves' disease. V lost 6 bases and J lost 4, with 12 bases in between. CDR1 is MNHNS and CDR2 is SASEGT in the germline V gene. The CDR3 is made up of 13 amino acids. The same specimen was also included in a second study, on T cells in Graves' hyperthyroidism and ophthalmopathy. That study adds: With the HTBI primer set, the TCR CDR3 went through a first round of RT-PCR.

The sequence derives from a man between 35 and 55 years old with Graves disease. The chain carries TRBV6-1 and TRBJ1-2, with D maybe TRBD1 (6 bases). Sequencing used peripheral blood mononuclear cells (PBMCs), obtained at new diagnosis, from a patient treated with antithyroid drugs. The CDR3 nucleotides are TGTGCCAGCAGACCCACAGGGTCCTATGGCTACACCTTC. Its protein product is CASRPTGSYGYTF.